The 9 T cell receptor beta chains below were found in one sample sequenced in a study of cytomegalovirus exposure and HLA in healthy donors. This PCR relied on a set of 60 Vbeta primers and 13 Jbeta primers. Here immunoSEQ multiplex PCR was the method, and the copy in TCRdb shows in-frame clones only, minus some. Among some 200,000 clones listed, around 80% were seen once. The sample consisted of PBMCs. These receptors all come from a man between 18 and 35 years old in good health and CMV-seronegative.

The chain recombines TRBV19 with TRBJ2-1; 9 positions match TRBD2. The CDR3 is 15 amino acids. The V gene end was trimmed by 6 bases and the J gene end by 6 bases; junction bases not matched to a gene: 9. CDR1 is LNHDA, CDR2 SQIVND, per germline (reference sequence). The CDR3 protein is CASRSIAGARNEQFF. The CDR3 DNA sequence: TGTGCCAGTAGGTCGATAGCGGGAGCCCGCAATGAGCAGTTCTTC. The entire variable domain, with the rest obtained from reference TRBV19 and TRBJ2-1, is as follows: DGGITQSPKYLFRKEGQNVTLSCEQNLNHDAMYWYRQDPGQGLRLIYYSQIVNDFQKGDIAEGYSVSREKKESFPLTVTSAQKNPTAFYLCASRSIAGARNEQFFGPGTRLTVL.

The chain carries TRBV6-1 and TRBJ2-7, with 10 bases that match TRBD1. The CDR3 consists of 15 residues. The V and J ends lost 3 bases and 5 bases, in that order; junction bases with no gene match: 7. CDR1 is MNHNS, CDR2 SASEGT, per germline. The chain's CDR3 is CASSDRGQGTHEQYF. Written as DNA, the CDR3 is TGTGCCAGCAGTGATAGGGGACAGGGGACCCACGAGCAGTACTTC.

The chain recombines TRBV6-1 with TRBJ2-7; 8 positions agree with TRBD1. V lost 3 bases and J lost 5; bases outside the gene matches: 6. This CDR3 spans 14 amino acids. Germline-derived CDR1 and CDR2 are MNHNS and SASEGT. CDR3: CASSEPGQVDEQYF. In DNA, the CDR3 is TGTGCCAGCAGTGAGCCGGGACAGGTAGACGAGCAGTACTTC.

About this clone itself: Its ends do not fully match the called genes, so a read error is possible. The chain employs TRBV2 and TRBJ1-6; no clear D gene. CDR1 is SNHLY, CDR2 FYNNEI, per germline. The CDR3 is 15 residues long. CDR3 DNA sequence: TGTGCCGGCAGAGGCGGACTGCCCTATAATTCACCCCTCCACTTT. This encodes CAGRGGLPYNSPLHF. Combining the CDR3 with reference TRBV2 and TRBJ1-6 gives the whole variable domain EPEVTQTPSHQVTQMGQEVILRCVPISNHLYFYWYRQILGQKVEFLVSFYNNEISEKSEIFDDQFSVERPDGSNFTLKIRSTKLEDSAMYFCAGRGGLPYNSPLHFGNGTRLTVT.

This clone came up a few times. Other DNA sequences of this sample code for an identical CDR3. The rearrangement joins TRBV5-1 to TRBJ1-1; D uncertain. Trimming stripped 0 bases from V and 1 base from J, with 7 bases between. In germline, CDR1 is SGHRS, CDR2 YFSETQ. The CDR3 loop spans 14 amino acids. The CDR3 region is CASSLGHPNTEAFF. The CDR3, as DNA: TGCGCCAGCAGCTTGGGACACCCGAACACTGAAGCTTTCTTT.

This clone showed up just a few times. This rearrangement joins TRBV7-9 to TRBJ2-1, with TRBD1 matching over 11 bases. The CDR3 is 15 amino acids. Germline V CDR1 and CDR2: SEHNR, FQNEAQ (reference sequence). V lost 6 bases to trimming and J lost 7 bases; unmatched junction nucleotides: 8. CDR3 sequence reads: CASSPGTGGTNEQFF. The CDR3 nucleotides read TGTGCCAGCAGTCCCGGGACAGGGGGGACTAATGAGCAGTTCTTC.

The chain combines TRBV4-1 with TRBJ1-4, with 7 bases aligning to TRBD1. The CDR3 extends over 13 amino acids. Trimming took 5 bases from V and 8 from J; bases not matched to a gene: 5. In germline, CDR1 is MGHRA, CDR2 YSYEKL. CDR3 sequence (DNA): TGCGCCAGCAGCATGACGACAGGGGAAAAACTGTTTTTT. It codes for CASSMTTGEKLFF.

CDR3 loop: CASSPSGTGEGYTF. The CDR3 nucleotides are TGTGCCAGCTCACCCTCCGGGACAGGGGAAGGCTACACCTTC. The V gene is TRBV18, the J gene TRBJ1-2, with 10 nucleotides matching TRBD1. This CDR3 comprises 14 residues. CDR1 and CDR2 (germline): KGHSH, LQKENI. V was clipped by 3 bases and J by 8 bases; unmatched bases: 6.

The V and J genes are TRBV4-1 and TRBJ2-3; 13 positions agree with TRBD2. V gave up 3 bases and J gave up 2 bases; unmatched junction bases: 2. The CDR3 is 16 amino acids. In germline, CDR1 is MGHRA, CDR2 YSYEKL. The DNA for the CDR3 is TGCGCCAGCAGCCAGACTAGCGGGAGGCCCACAGATACGCAGTATTTT. Translation: CASSQTSGRPTDTQYF.